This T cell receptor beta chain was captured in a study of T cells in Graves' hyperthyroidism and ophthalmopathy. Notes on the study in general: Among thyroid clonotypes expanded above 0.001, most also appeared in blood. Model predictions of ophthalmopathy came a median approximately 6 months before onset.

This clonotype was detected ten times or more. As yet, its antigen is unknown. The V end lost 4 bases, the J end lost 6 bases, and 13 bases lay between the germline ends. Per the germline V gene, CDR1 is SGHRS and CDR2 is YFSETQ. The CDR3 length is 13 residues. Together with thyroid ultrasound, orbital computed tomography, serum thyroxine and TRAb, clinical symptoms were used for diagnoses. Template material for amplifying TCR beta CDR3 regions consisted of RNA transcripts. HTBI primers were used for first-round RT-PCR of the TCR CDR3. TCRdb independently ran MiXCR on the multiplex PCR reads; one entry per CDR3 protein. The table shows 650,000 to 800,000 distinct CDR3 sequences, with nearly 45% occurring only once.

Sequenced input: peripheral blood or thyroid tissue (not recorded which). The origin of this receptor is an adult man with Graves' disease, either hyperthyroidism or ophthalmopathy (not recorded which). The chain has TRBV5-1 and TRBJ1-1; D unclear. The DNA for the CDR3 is TGCGCCAGCAGCGATAGGACCGGGGCTGAAGCTTTCTTT. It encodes CASSDRTGAEAFF.